The next 20 T cell receptor beta chains were all read from a single sample in a study of shared clonotypes between healthy human individuals. Profiling relied on immunoSEQ multiplex PCR, and the TCRdb table lists in-frame clones only, not all of them. The sample has roughly 1 million clones, around 78% seen once. Sequencing was carried out using memory CD4+ T cells from PBMCs. The subset denotes: CD45RA-negative fraction. Receptor source: a man aged 18 to 29 in good health. Some clones in this sample may be carry-over from other donors' samples.

This chain uses TRBV19 with TRBJ2-3; D gene uncertain. The V end was cut by 7 bases, the J end by 6 bases, with 14 bases between. Germline CDR1 and CDR2: LNHDA and SQIVND (reference sequence). The CDR3 sequence is 13 residues long. CDR3 in DNA: TGTGCCAGTACCGTAATCGACGGGGATACGCAGTATTTT. This sequence encodes CASTVIDGDTQYF.

J is TRBJ2-5 and V is TRBV7-3; D gene uncertain. Germline CDR1 is SGHTA and CDR2 is FQGTGA. Trimming shortened V by 5 bases and J by 5 bases, and 21 bases separated the two germline ends. This CDR3 has 16 amino acids. Here the CDR3 reads CASSLCMDPAEETQYF. CDR3 nucleotides: TGTGCCAGCAGCCTATGCATGGACCCGGCTGAGGAGACCCAGTACTTC.

This clone was found a few times. J is TRBJ2-7 and V is TRBV27, with D tentatively TRBD1 (6 bases). This CDR3 region has 13 residues. Germline CDR1 is MNHEY and CDR2 is SMNVEV (reference sequence). V dropped 8 bases and J dropped 5 bases, with 16 bases sitting between them. CDR3 sequence reads: CASGWTVLDEQYF. For the CDR3, the DNA is TGTGCCAGCGGATGGACAGTCCTAGACGAGCAGTACTTC.

The chain employs TRBV30 and TRBJ2-7; D is unresolved. V dropped 2 bases and J dropped 6 bases, with 8 bases sitting between them. The germline V gene encodes CDR1 GTSNPN and CDR2 SVGIG (reference sequence). This CDR3 has 11 residues. As DNA, the CDR3 is TGTGCCTGGAGTATATCCGGCGAGCAGTACTTC. It yields the protein CAWSISGEQYF. The complete variable domain, with remaining parts taken from reference TRBV30 and TRBJ2-7, reads SQTIHQWPATLVQPVGSPLSLECTVEGTSNPNLYWYRQAAGRGLQLLFYSVGIGQISSEVPQNLSASRPQDRQFILSSKKLLLSDSGFYLCAWSISGEQYFGPGTRLTVT.

The J gene is TRBJ2-3, the V gene TRBV28, with a tentative D call TRBD1 (7 bases). The CDR3 length is 18 residues. Germline V CDR1 and CDR2: MDHEN, SYDVKM. The germline V and J ends were trimmed by 4 bases and 2 bases, with 22 bases remaining between them. CDR3 loop: CASSSTRDSLTLTDTQYF. The CDR3 nucleotides are TGTGCCAGCAGTTCTACGCGGGACAGCCTAACCCTCACAGATACGCAGTATTTT. The entire variable domain, with the rest obtained from reference TRBV28 and TRBJ2-3, is as follows: DVKVTQSSRYLVKRTGEKVFLECVQDMDHENMFWYRQDPGLGLRLIYFSYDVKMKEKGDIPEGYSVSREKKERFSLILESASTNQTSMYLCASSSTRDSLTLTDTQYFGPGTRLTVL.

The genes are TRBV5-6 and TRBJ2-3; 12 bases map to TRBD2. The V gene end was trimmed by 4 bases and the J gene end by 3 bases; junction bases not matched to a gene: 3. The length of the CDR3 is 15 residues. In germline, CDR1 is SGHDT, CDR2 YYEEEE. The CDR3 DNA reads as TGTGCCAGCAGCCCCGGACTAGCGGGAACAGATACGCAGTATTTT. Its translation: CASSPGLAGTDTQYF.

The chain has TRBV19 and TRBJ2-7, with 9 bases aligning to TRBD2. V dropped 6 bases and J dropped 0; count of bases not matched to a gene: 6. This CDR3 has 15 amino acids. Germline loops: CDR1 LNHDA, CDR2 SQIVND (reference sequence). Written as DNA, the CDR3 is TGTGCCAGTAGGGCGGGGGGGACAGCCTCCTACGAGCAGTACTTC. Protein sequence: CASRAGGTASYEQYF.

The chain is built from TRBV9 and TRBJ2-3; 9 positions agree with TRBD1. The CDR3 has 15 residues. J was trimmed by 6 bases and V by 3 bases; bases with no gene match: 8. Germline CDR1 SGDLS, CDR2 YYNGEE. The CDR3: CASSALQGAPDTQYF. DNA for the CDR3: TGTGCCAGCAGCGCGTTACAGGGGGCTCCGGATACGCAGTATTTT.

This clone was counted only a few times. This chain uses TRBV5-1 with TRBJ2-1; 8 nucleotides line up with TRBD2. Germline lookup yields CDR1 SGHRS and CDR2 YFSETQ. V dropped 0 bases and J dropped 2; count of bases not matched to a gene: 4. The CDR3 covers 16 residues. The CDR3 DNA is TGCGCCAGCAGCTTGGGAGCGGGAGTTGCCTACAATGAGCAGTTCTTC. It yields the protein CASSLGAGVAYNEQFF.

The V and J genes are TRBV15 and TRBJ2-1, with 9 bases matching TRBD2. The CDR3 is 15 amino acids. V dropped 5 bases and J dropped 4; count of bases not matched to a gene: 6. Germline loops: CDR1 LNHNV, CDR2 YYDKDF (reference sequence). The CDR3, as DNA: TGTGCCACCAGCCCCCAGGCGGGAGGGTACAATGAGCAGTTCTTC. Translated, it gives CATSPQAGGYNEQFF. The entire variable domain, with the rest obtained from reference TRBV15 and TRBJ2-1, is as follows: DAMVIQNPRYQVTQFGKPVTLSCSQTLNHNVMYWYQQKSSQAPKLLFHYYDKDFNNEADTPDNFQSRRPNTSFCFLDIRSPGLGDTAMYLCATSPQAGGYNEQFFGPGTRLTVL.

The chain joins TRBV28 to TRBJ2-7, with D possibly called TRBD1 or TRBD2 (6 bases each). CDR1 MDHEN and CDR2 SYDVKM come from the germline V gene. With 7 bases removed from V and 3 bases from J, the gap between germline ends came to 13 bases. CDR3 length: 13 residues. Here the CDR3 reads CASKGGRYYEQYF. The CDR3 DNA reads as TGTGCCAGCAAGGGGGGCAGATACTACGAGCAGTACTTC.

The V and J genes are TRBV4-3 and TRBJ1-4, with unresolved D. Germline CDR1 reads LGHNA; CDR2 reads YSLEER. Trimming removed 2 bases at V and 7 bases at J, with 11 bases between. This CDR3 comprises 14 residues. The CDR3 is CASSQTWSGEKLFF. Here the CDR3 DNA reads TGCGCCAGCAGCCAAACATGGTCCGGTGAAAAACTGTTTTTT.

This chain uses TRBV11-2 with TRBJ1-2, with 8 positions matching TRBD1. The junction had 11 bases not matched to a gene; V was cut back by 5 bases and J by 12 bases. CDR1 and CDR2 from the germline V gene are SGHAT and FQNNGV. The CDR3 contains 13 residues. Here the CDR3 DNA reads TGTGCCAGCAGCCTGCTCCGACAGGGGCAAGACACCTTC. As protein: CASSLLRQGQDTF.

This clone occurred once. The rearrangement joins TRBV6-4 to TRBJ1-1; no clear D gene. Germline-derived CDR1 and CDR2 are MRHNA and SNTAGT. Trimming left V 6 bases short and J 3 bases short, with 17 bases between. This CDR3 region has 15 residues. CDR3 region: CASREDGLIDTEAFF. As DNA, the CDR3 is TGTGCCAGCAGAGAGGACGGATTGATCGACACTGAAGCTTTCTTT.

This chain connects TRBV6-1 to TRBJ2-6, with D perhaps TRBD1 (6 bases). Germline V gene sequence: CDR1 MNHNS, CDR2 SASEGT. This CDR3 contains 15 residues. V dropped 6 bases and J dropped 2 bases, with 11 bases sitting between them. Written as DNA, the CDR3 is TGTGCCAGCAGCGCCGAGGGGGCTGGGGCCAACGTCCTGACTTTC. It specifies CASSAEGAGANVLTF.

The CDR3 spells CASSGQGNNQPQHF. CDR3 in DNA: TGTGCCAGCAGCGGACAGGGCAACAATCAGCCCCAGCATTTT. The chain employs TRBV6-1 and TRBJ1-5; 8 bases are shared with TRBD1. The germline gives CDR1 MNHNS, CDR2 SASEGT. The CDR3 has 14 residues. Trimming at V came to 6 bases and at J to 3 bases, leaving 4 bases not matched to a gene.

This chain uses TRBV27 with TRBJ2-7; 10 bases align to TRBD1. The CDR3 loop spans 14 amino acids. V shed 6 bases and J 5 bases; nucleotides not matched to a gene: 7. The germline V gene encodes CDR1 MNHEY and CDR2 SMNVEV (reference sequence). The DNA for the CDR3 is TGTGCCAGCAGGATAGACAGGGGGCGCAACGAGCAGTACTTC. It is translated as CASRIDRGRNEQYF.

With regard to this clone: This sample includes further DNA sequences coding for the same CDR3. The chain uses TRBV15 and TRBJ2-7; no firm D call. Per germline, CDR1 LNHNV and CDR2 YYDKDF (reference sequence). The V end was cut by 3 bases, the J end by 1 base, with 7 bases between. The CDR3 is made up of 13 amino acids. The CDR3 sequence: CATSRRSSYEQYF. The CDR3 DNA reads as TGTGCCACCAGCAGGCGTAGTTCCTACGAGCAGTACTTC.

This chain links TRBV4-2 with TRBJ1-5; D is unresolved. In germline, CDR1 is LGHNA, CDR2 YNFKEQ. Trimming cost V 3 bases and J 0 bases, with 9 bases left between them. The CDR3 runs 15 residues. The DNA of the CDR3 is TGTGCCAGCAGCCAGGAGACGCATAGCAATCAGCCCCAGCATTTT. It specifies CASSQETHSNQPQHF.

This clone was seen repeatedly, ten times or more. This chain connects TRBV9 to TRBJ2-1; 8 nucleotides agree with TRBD2. CDR3 size: 15 residues. Germline V gene data show CDR1 as SGDLS and CDR2 as YYNGEE. With V trimmed by 4 bases and J by 8 bases, 11 bases remained unmatched. The CDR3 DNA is TGTGCCAGCAGCCCGCGACTAGCGTTTTCCGATGAGCAGTTCTTC. Its translation is CASSPRLAFSDEQFF.